These T cell receptor beta chains were read from a single sample in a study of blood T cell repertoires in COVID-19. This table comes from immunoSEQ multiplex PCR, and its TCRdb copy is limited to in-frame clones, with some not included. Of roughly 71,000 clones listed, roughly 83% are singletons. The specimen was peripheral blood. These receptors all come from a woman of 80 years or more with acute or convalescent COVID-19. Both conserved end residues are trimmed from each CDR3. Fields, in order: clone size, V gene, CDR3 protein. A row's size may be missing; if present it is once, few, many or a size class.

size: -
V: TRBV10-2
CDR3: ASGAAGTEAF

size: -
V: TRBV24-1
CDR3: ATSDGGDYGYT

size: -
V: TRBV7-6
CDR3: ASSLGGLSKLRNYEQY

size: -
V: TRBV7-3
CDR3: ASSIGTSGTGELF

size: -
V: TRBV10-3
CDR3: AISRIPSGGGYYEQY

size: -
V: TRBV18
CDR3: ASSRDSHPSGYT

size: -
V: TRBV7-9
CDR3: ASSPPLRQGAETQY

size: -
V: TRBV19
CDR3: ASSLTSGRSYGTDTQY

size: few
V: TRBV6-5
CDR3: ASRGGPNSPLH

size: -
V: TRBV5-5
CDR3: ASSLETSFTGELF

size: few
V: TRBV15
CDR3: ATSAHRGQYEQY

size: few
V: TRBV12-2
CDR3: ASRLATGTNEKLF

size: -
V: TRBV21-1
CDR3: ASSKAHGLKGRDTQY

size: -
V: TRBV6-6
CDR3: ASSLKEGQSGANVLT

size: few
V: TRBV6-1
CDR3: ASSEGGLAYEQY

size: -
V: TRBV5-6
CDR3: ASSLHRATDTQY

size: once
V: TRBV11-3
CDR3: ASSPVGLTIGNTIY

size: once
V: TRBV6-7
CDR3: ASSYTLGGAWGNQPQH

size: -
V: TRBV5-4
CDR3: ASSLLSGGSTDTQY

size: -
V: TRBV29-1
CDR3: SVRTSSGANVLT

size: -
V: TRBV9
CDR3: ASSLTMTGTNYEQY

size: few
V: TRBV30
CDR3: AWSLERGAYEQY

size: once
V: TRBV5-1
CDR3: ASSLGGGEGQNIQY

size: -
V: TRBV6-2/TRBV6-3
CDR3: ASSYSFEDRGGSNYGYT

size: few
V: TRBV7-3
CDR3: ASSTTGSSYEQY

size: -
V: TRBV18
CDR3: ASSPWTGADTQY

size: -
V: TRBV7-6
CDR3: ASSFNADRSNEQF

size: few
V: TRBV7-9
CDR3: ASSQGNQPQH

size: -
V: TRBV11-2
CDR3: ASSSPGDGYEQY

size: -
V: TRBV10-1
CDR3: ASSDLRQPNYGYT

size: -
V: TRBV9
CDR3: ASSGYRGSQETQY

size: -
V: TRBV9
CDR3: ASSVGAINEQY

size: -
V: TRBV30
CDR3: AWSRTGVPYEQY

size: -
V: TRBV19
CDR3: ASSISATPGQGLYGYT

size: -
V: TRBV5-4
CDR3: ASSPVAGDTGELF